This entry concerns a single T cell receptor beta chain. The target antigen is unknown. The entry originates in a study of cytomegalovirus exposure and HLA in healthy donors. 60 Vbeta and 13 Jbeta primers were used in PCR. Generated by immunoSEQ multiplex PCR, the TCRdb table keeps only in-frame clones and is missing some. Seen here are 120,000 to 150,000 clones, roughly four fifths observed once, and the top ten hold under 5.5%. Study-wide results and limits: A later analysis reportedly found fewer N-insertions in an Asian-associated ancestry cluster than the roughly 670-donor mean. In the analysis, some V segments, TRBV6-2 and TRBV6-3 included, were excluded as indistinguishable.

V shed 6 bases and J shed 4 bases, with 21 bases lying between them. The CDR3 sequence is 16 residues long. Germline V CDR1 and CDR2: SEHNR, FQNEAQ (reference sequence). The V call is TRBV7-9, the J call TRBJ1-1; D is perhaps TRBD1 (5 bases). The clonotype comes from a woman aged 50 to 60 in good health and CMV-seronegative. Sequencing was performed on PBMCs. The CDR3 DNA reads as TGTGCCAGCAGGAACGATCTCCAGGGACTCGGCACTGAAGCTTTCTTT. This translates into CASRNDLQGLGTEAFF.